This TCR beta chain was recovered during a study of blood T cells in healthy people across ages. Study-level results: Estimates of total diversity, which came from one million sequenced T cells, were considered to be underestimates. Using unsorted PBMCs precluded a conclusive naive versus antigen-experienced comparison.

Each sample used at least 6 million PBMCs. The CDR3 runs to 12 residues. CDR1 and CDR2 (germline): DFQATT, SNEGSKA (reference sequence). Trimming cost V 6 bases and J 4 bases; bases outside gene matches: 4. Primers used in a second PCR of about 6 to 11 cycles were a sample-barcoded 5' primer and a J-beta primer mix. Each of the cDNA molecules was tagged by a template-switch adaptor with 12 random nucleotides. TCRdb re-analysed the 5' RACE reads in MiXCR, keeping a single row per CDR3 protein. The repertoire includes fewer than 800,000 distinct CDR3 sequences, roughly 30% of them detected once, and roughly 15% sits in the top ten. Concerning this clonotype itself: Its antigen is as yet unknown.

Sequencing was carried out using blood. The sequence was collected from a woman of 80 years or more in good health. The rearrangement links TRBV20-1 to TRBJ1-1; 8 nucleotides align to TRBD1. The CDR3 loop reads CSARTGPTEAFF. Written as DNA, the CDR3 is TGCAGTGCACGGACAGGGCCCACTGAAGCTTTCTTT.